The subject of this entry is one T cell receptor (beta chain). CDR3 length equals 13 residues. In germline, CDR1 is MNHNY, CDR2 SVGAGI (reference sequence). Trimming removed 2 bases from V and 5 bases from J, with 10 bases in between. Terminally differentiated effector memory CD45RA+ cells were excluded from the naive CD8 cells, which were CD45RO-negative and positively selected for CCR7. Adult Caucasians living in Nashville, Tennessee made up all of the donors. This specimen belongs to a study of shared clonotypes between healthy human individuals. The table came from immunoSEQ multiplex PCR; TCRdb's copy has only in-frame clones and leaves some out. The sample records around 700,000 clones, 92% being singletons.

This TCR was sampled from a man aged 25-40 years in good health. Sequencing was done on a sample of naive CD8+ T cells sorted from blood. This chain connects TRBV6-6 to TRBJ2-7; unclear D gene. The CDR3 region is CASSYPPRDEQYF. DNA for the CDR3: TGTGCCAGCAGTTACCCCCCTCGGGACGAGCAGTACTTC.